This TCR beta chain is drawn from a study of post-analysis software for immune sequencing data. TCR beta libraries were prepared from cDNA with unique molecular identifiers. One entry per CDR3 protein results from TCRdb running MiXCR on the PCR reads. The table has roughly 540,000 distinct CDR3 sequences, 30% to 40% seen once. This clonotype was seen at least ten times. The antigen remains unidentified. General study findings and limits: A few TRBV segments occurring more often in patients than controls included TRBV5-6, TRBV5-1 and TRBV20-1.

In germline, CDR1 is SGHKS, CDR2 YYEKEE (reference sequence). The germline V and J ends were trimmed by 4 bases and 1 base, with 4 bases remaining between them. The CDR3 has 12 residues. The sequence derives from a girl under 18 with multiple sclerosis. Sample: blood. V gene TRBV5-5 combines with J gene TRBJ2-3; no reliable D call. The CDR3 DNA sequence: TGTGCCAGCAGCACCCGCACAGATACGCAGTATTTT. This gives the protein CASSTRTDTQYF.